This T cell receptor (beta chain) was obtained from a study of T cell responses to AZD1222 COVID-19 vaccine. A remark on this clone: Its antigen remains unknown.

Overall study results and limits: Only a handful of individuals given AZD1222 were seropositive at baseline.

Trimming removed 0 bases from V and 0 bases from J, with 12 bases in between. This CDR3 is 16 amino acids long. CDR1 is SQVTM, CDR2 ANQGSEA, per germline. TCRdb's table, derived via immunoSEQ multiplex PCR, lists solely in-frame clones and lacks some. Of 95,000 to 150,000 clones listed, approximately 88% are singletons. The clonotype originates from an adult in good health. Sequences were derived from peripheral blood, sampled on day 0 of AZD1222 vaccination. The chain recombines TRBV29-1 with TRBJ1-3; perhaps TRBD1 as D (5 bases). This chain's CDR3 is CSVEDTGALSGNTIYF. In DNA form, the CDR3 reads TGCAGCGTTGAAGATACTGGGGCTCTCTCTGGAAACACCATATATTTT.